This TCR beta chain was retrieved from a study of shared T cell receptors in the human thymus. CDR3 length: 16 amino acids. The germline CDR1 and CDR2 sequences are LNHDA and SQIVND (reference sequence). V gave up 7 bases and J gave up 1 base, with 19 bases separating them. Measured with immunoSEQ multiplex PCR; TCRdb has only the in-frame clones, and not every one. The table includes hundreds of thousands of clones, 88% detected once. This sample also appeared in a second study, on human thymus T cells. From that paper: Donors were healthy Finnish infants having corrective surgery for congenital heart defects. Resections from corrective heart surgery supplied the thymus tissue. Thymic and blood repertoires appeared to display a bias in their usage of V and J genes. Reports from related research described highly overlapping thymic repertoires among unrelated individuals.

The chain combines TRBV19 with TRBJ2-5; TRBD2 might be the D (6 bases). The source material was thymocytes. The TCR was taken from a boy under two years old with a congenital heart defect. The CDR3 sequence is CASTRDAGSPQETQYF. The CDR3 nucleotides read TGTGCCAGTACCAGGGACGCGGGGAGTCCCCAAGAGACCCAGTACTTC.